The TCR beta chain described here comes from a study of blood T cell repertoires in COVID-19. The wider study: COVID-19 samples, acute and convalescent, were from the United States, Italy and Spain. PBMCs, B-cell-depleted T cells, or T cells provided the cDNA or gDNA that made up the material.

This clone was counted between two and nine times. In the original processing: Estimation of nucleated cell counts was performed using reference gene primer amplification. Method: immunoSEQ multiplex PCR; TCRdb's copy keeps in-frame clones and lacks some. V, J and clone size derive from that table, while D and trimming were established from the DNA sequence. This table holds around 100,000 clones, around nine tenths found once. This CDR3 region has 19 residues. In germline, CDR1 is SEHNR, CDR2 FQNEAQ (reference sequence). Losses at the gene ends were 2 bases for V and 3 bases for J; bases not matched to a gene: 10.

V gene TRBV7-9 combines with J gene TRBJ2-3, with TRBD2 identical over 14 bases. What was sequenced was peripheral blood. The TCR sequence derives from a woman in her 70s who had recovered from COVID-19. In DNA, the CDR3 is TGTGCCAGCAGCTTACCCCCGGGACTAGCGGGAGAGGAAACAGATACGCAGTATTTT. Amino acids: CASSLPPGLAGEETDTQYF.